The source of this TCR beta chain is a study of blood T cells in healthy people across ages. Study-level findings and limits: It was found that TCR beta diversity correlated strongly with the percentage of naive T cells.

Together with a sample-barcoded 5' primer, a J-beta primer mix was included in a second PCR lasting roughly 7 to 11 cycles. TCRdb itself ran the 5' RACE reads through MiXCR, one entry per CDR3 protein. This table has about 1.4 million distinct CDR3 sequences, roughly 60% appearing once. To note about this clonotype: Its antigen is not known.

The CDR3 contains 15 residues. Trimming pared 7 bases from V and 1 base from J, leaving 16 bases between. CDR1 and CDR2 from the germline V gene are SQVTM and ANQGSEA. This receptor was obtained from a man aged 18 to 35 in good health. This chain joins TRBV29-1 and TRBJ2-2, with D perhaps matching TRBD2 (6 bases). The sequenced material came from blood. CDR3 DNA sequence: TGCAGCGCCGACGGAGGGTGGAGGAACACCGGGGAGCTGTTTTTT. Translated, it gives CSADGGWRNTGELFF.